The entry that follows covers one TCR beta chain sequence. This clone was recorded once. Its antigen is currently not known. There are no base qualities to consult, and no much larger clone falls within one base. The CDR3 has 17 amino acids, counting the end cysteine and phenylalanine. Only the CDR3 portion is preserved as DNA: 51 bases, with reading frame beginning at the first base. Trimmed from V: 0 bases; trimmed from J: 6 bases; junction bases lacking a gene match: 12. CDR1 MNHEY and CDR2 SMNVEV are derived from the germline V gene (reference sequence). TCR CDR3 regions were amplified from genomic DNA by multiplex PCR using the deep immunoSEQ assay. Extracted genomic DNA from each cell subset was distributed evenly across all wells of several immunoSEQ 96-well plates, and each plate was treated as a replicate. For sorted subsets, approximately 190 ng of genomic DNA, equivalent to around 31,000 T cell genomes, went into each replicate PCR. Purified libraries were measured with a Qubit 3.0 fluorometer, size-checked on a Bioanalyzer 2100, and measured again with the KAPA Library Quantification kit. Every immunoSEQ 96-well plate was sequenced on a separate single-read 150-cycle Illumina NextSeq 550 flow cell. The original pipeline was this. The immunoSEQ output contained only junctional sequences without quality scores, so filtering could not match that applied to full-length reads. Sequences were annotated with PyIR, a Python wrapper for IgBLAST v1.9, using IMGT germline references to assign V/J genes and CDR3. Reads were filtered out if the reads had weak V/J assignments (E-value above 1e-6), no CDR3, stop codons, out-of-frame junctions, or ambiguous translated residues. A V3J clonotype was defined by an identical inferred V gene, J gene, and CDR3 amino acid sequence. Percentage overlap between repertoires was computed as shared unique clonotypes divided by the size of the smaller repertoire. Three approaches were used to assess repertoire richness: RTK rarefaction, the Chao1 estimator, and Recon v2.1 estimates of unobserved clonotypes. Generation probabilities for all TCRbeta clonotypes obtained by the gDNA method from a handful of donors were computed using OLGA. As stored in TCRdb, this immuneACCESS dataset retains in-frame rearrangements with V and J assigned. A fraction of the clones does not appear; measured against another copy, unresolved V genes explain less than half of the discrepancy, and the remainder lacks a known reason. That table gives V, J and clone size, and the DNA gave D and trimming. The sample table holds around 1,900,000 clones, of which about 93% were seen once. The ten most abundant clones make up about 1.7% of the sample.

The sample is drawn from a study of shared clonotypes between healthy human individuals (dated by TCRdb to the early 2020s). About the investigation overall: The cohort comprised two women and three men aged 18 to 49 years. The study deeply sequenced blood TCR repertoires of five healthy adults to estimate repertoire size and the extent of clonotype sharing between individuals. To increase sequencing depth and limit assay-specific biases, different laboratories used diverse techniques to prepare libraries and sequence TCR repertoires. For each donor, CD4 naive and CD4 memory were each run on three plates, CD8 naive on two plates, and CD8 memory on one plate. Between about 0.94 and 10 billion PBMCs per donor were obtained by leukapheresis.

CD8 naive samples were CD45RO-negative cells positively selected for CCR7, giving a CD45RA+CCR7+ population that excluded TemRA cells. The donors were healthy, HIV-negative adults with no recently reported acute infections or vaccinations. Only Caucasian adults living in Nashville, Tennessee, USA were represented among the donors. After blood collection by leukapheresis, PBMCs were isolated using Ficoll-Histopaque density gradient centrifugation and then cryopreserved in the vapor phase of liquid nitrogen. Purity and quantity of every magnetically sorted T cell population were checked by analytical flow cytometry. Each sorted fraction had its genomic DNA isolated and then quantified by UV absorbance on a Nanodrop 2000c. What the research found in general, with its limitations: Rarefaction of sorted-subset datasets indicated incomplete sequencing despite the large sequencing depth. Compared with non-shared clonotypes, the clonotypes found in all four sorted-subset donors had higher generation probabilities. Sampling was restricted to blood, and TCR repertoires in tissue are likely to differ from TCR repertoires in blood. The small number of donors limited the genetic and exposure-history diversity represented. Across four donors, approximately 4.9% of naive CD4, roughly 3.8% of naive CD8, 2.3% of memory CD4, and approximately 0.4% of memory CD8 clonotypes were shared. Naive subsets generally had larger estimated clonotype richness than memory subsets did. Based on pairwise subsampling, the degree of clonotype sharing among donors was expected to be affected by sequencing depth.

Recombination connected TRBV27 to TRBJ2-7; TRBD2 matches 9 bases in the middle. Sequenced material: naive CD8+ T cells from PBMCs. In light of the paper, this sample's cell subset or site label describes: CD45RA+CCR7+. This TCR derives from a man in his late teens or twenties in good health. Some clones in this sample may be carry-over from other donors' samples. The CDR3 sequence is CASSLSNEGPSGAEQYF. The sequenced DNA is TGTGCCAGCAGTTTATCGAACGAGGGTCCTAGCGGGGCCGAGCAGTACTTC.